The 26 T cell receptor beta chains below come from one sample, sequenced in a study of blood T cell repertoires in COVID-19. Assay used: immunoSEQ multiplex PCR; TCRdb lists only in-frame clones, some missing. The top ten clones hold 3.8% of a sample with more than 100,000 clones, nearly 90% of them seen once. Sequences were obtained from peripheral blood. All receptors derive from a woman aged 60-70 years with COVID-19, enrolled during active disease.

This CDR3 is CASSVGQDRTQYF. CDR3 sequence (DNA): TGTGCCAGCAGCGTAGGACAGGATCGGACCCAGTACTTC. The rearrangement joins TRBV11-3 to TRBJ2-5, with 7 bases lining up with TRBD1. The CDR3 covers 13 residues. Losses at the gene ends were 5 bases for V and 7 bases for J; bases not matched to a gene: 7. Germline V gene sequence: CDR1 SGHNT, CDR2 YENEEA.

The genes are TRBV18 and TRBJ1-2; unclear D gene. The CDR3 contains 14 residues. The V end lost 1 base, the J end lost 5 bases, and 11 bases lay between the germline ends. Germline lookup yields CDR1 KGHSH and CDR2 LQKENI. CDR3 in amino acids: CASSPLAGSYGYTF. CDR3 DNA: TGTGCCAGCTCACCACTGGCAGGATCTTATGGCTACACCTTC.

The sample holds one count of this clone. V and J are TRBV6-2 or TRBV6-3 and TRBJ1-2, with D perhaps matching TRBD1 (6 bases). In germline, CDR1 is MNHEY, CDR2 SVGEGT. The CDR3 totals 15 residues. V lost 7 bases and J lost 4, with 19 bases in between. The CDR3 loop is CASNPNRAGLYGYTF. For the CDR3, the DNA is TGTGCCAGCAACCCGAACAGGGCAGGACTCTATGGCTACACCTTC.

This chain links TRBV5-1 with TRBJ1-1; 7 nucleotides match TRBD1. Trimming at V came to 0 bases and at J to 6 bases, leaving 8 bases not matched to a gene. CDR1 and CDR2 from the germline V gene are SGHRS and YFSETQ. The CDR3 length is 15 residues. This CDR3 reads CASSLGQGWGAEAFF. The CDR3 DNA reads TGCGCCAGCAGCTTGGGACAGGGATGGGGTGCTGAAGCTTTCTTT.

This chain connects TRBV7-2 to TRBJ1-6; no definite D call. Trimming took off 5 bases at V and 2 bases at J, with 19 bases between the two ends. Germline CDR1 is SGHTA and CDR2 is FQGNSA. This CDR3 is built from 18 residues. The CDR3 nucleotides are TGTGCCAGCAGCCATAGGGCGGCCGGAGGGACCTATAATTCACCCCTCCACTTT. It is translated as CASSHRAAGGTYNSPLHF.

This chain connects TRBV24-1 to TRBJ1-5; possible D gene TRBD1, 5 bases. The CDR3 is made up of 14 amino acids. Germline V gene data show CDR1 as KGHDR and CDR2 as SFDVKD. The ends were cut back, 2 bases at V and 7 bases at J, with 11 bases in the middle. DNA for the CDR3: TGTGCCACCAGTGATTCATCAGGGCTGCAGCCCCAGCATTTT. It is translated as CATSDSSGLQPQHF.

The gene calls are TRBV4-3 and TRBJ2-7; D is undetermined. Trimming cost V 0 bases and J 3 bases, with 6 bases left between them. CDR3 size: 13 residues. Germline CDR1 reads LGHNA; CDR2 reads YSLEER. Here the CDR3 reads CASSQDLGYEQYF. As DNA, the CDR3 is TGCGCCAGCAGCCAAGATCTCGGCTACGAGCAGTACTTC.

The sample holds many counts of this clone. The chain has TRBV6-5 and TRBJ1-6, with a possible D match to TRBD1 (5 bases). The CDR3 is 15 amino acids. Deletions cut 0 bases from V and 8 bases from J, with 11 bases between. In germline, CDR1 is MNHEY, CDR2 SVGAGI. CDR3 in amino acids: CASSYSWQGHSPLHF. CDR3 nucleotide sequence: TGTGCCAGCAGTTACTCGTGGCAGGGTCATTCACCCCTCCACTTT.

The chain uses TRBV27 and TRBJ2-2, with 7 nucleotides matching TRBD1. J gave up 5 bases and V 1 base, and 7 bases lay outside the gene matches. Germline V gives CDR1 MNHEY, CDR2 SMNVEV (reference sequence). The CDR3 is 16 residues long. The CDR3, as DNA: TGTGCCAGCAGTTTATGGACAGGCGAGGGAACCGGGGAGCTGTTTTTT. It encodes CASSLWTGEGTGELFF.

The chain joins TRBV7-2 to TRBJ1-2; perhaps TRBD1 as D (6 bases). Germline loops: CDR1 SGHTA, CDR2 FQGNSA. The V gene lost 5 bases and the J gene lost 4 bases, with 11 bases spanning the gap. The CDR3 consists of 13 residues. The CDR3 nucleotides read TGTGCCAGCAGCCAGGGGTTGGGCTATGGCTACACCTTC. It translates to CASSQGLGYGYTF.

A single count supports this clone. The rearrangement joins TRBV4-2 to TRBJ1-6; TRBD1 is a possible D gene (6 bases). The CDR3 has 16 residues. Germline V gives CDR1 LGHNA, CDR2 YNFKEQ. V was cut by 2 bases and J by 8 bases, with 16 bases left in between. The CDR3 spells CASSQHNTGLDSPLHF. CDR3 in DNA: TGTGCCAGCAGCCAACATAACACAGGGTTAGATTCACCCCTCCACTTT.

This clone was picked up one time. This chain connects TRBV18 to TRBJ1-6; 7 positions agree with TRBD1. The CDR3 sequence is 13 residues long. Germline V CDR1 and CDR2: KGHSH, LQKENI. V was pared by 4 bases and J by 7 bases, with 1 base of the junction left unmatched. CDR3 DNA: TGTGCCAGCTCACAGGGACAGAATTCACCCCTCCACTTT. Residues: CASSQGQNSPLHF.

The chain joins TRBV24-1 to TRBJ2-5; 7 nucleotides agree with TRBD1. The CDR3 totals 15 residues. Per the germline V gene, CDR1 is KGHDR and CDR2 is SFDVKD. The V and J ends lost 2 bases and 4 bases, in that order; junction bases with no gene match: 6. The CDR3 DNA follows: TGTGCCACCAGTGATTCGACAGGGCCAGGAGAGACCCAGTACTTC. It codes for CATSDSTGPGETQYF.

The V call is TRBV11-2, the J call TRBJ2-7; TRBD1 is a possible D gene (5 bases). CDR3 size: 12 residues. From germline, CDR1 is SGHAT and CDR2 FQNNGV. V lost 2 bases, J lost 6 bases, and 8 bases lay in between. The CDR3 DNA is TGTGCCAGCAGCTTAATCAGGGCCGAGCAGTACTTC. Its protein product is CASSLIRAEQYF. The full variable domain, its missing parts supplied by reference TRBV11-2 and TRBJ2-7, is EAGVAQSPRYKIIEKRQSVAFWCNPISGHATLYWYQQILGQGPKLLIQFQNNGVVDDSQLPKDRFSAERLKGVDSTLKIQPAKLEDSAVYLCASSLIRAEQYFGPGTRLTVT.

The V call is TRBV7-9, the J call TRBJ1-2, with 10 bases aligning to TRBD1. There are 14 residues in the CDR3. V was pared by 3 bases and J by 6 bases, with 4 bases of the junction left unmatched. In germline, CDR1 is SEHNR, CDR2 FQNEAQ (reference sequence). The CDR3 DNA follows: TGTGCCAGCAGCTTTGGACAGGGGGTCAATGGCTACACCTTC. Amino acid sequence: CASSFGQGVNGYTF.

This clone was detected only once. The gene calls are TRBV13 and TRBJ2-2; TRBD1 matches at 10 bases. Trimming cost V 6 bases and J 5 bases; bases outside gene matches: 6. Germline-derived CDR1 and CDR2 are PRHDT and FYEKMQ (reference sequence). The CDR3 totals 15 residues. CDR3: CASRTGGVGTGELFF. For the CDR3, the DNA is TGTGCCAGCAGGACAGGGGGCGTTGGAACCGGGGAGCTGTTTTTT.

The chain couples TRBV9 to TRBJ2-2, with D perhaps matching TRBD1 (6 bases). There are 16 residues in the CDR3. Per germline, CDR1 SGDLS and CDR2 YYNGEE. Trimming took off 4 bases at V and 4 bases at J, with 17 bases between the two ends. The chain's CDR3 is CASSPQGVGGTGELFF. CDR3 bases: TGTGCCAGCAGCCCCCAAGGTGTAGGGGGCACCGGGGAGCTGTTTTTT.

The rearrangement uses TRBV18 and TRBJ1-6; tentatively, D is TRBD1 (5 bases). There are 16 residues in the CDR3. Germline V gene data show CDR1 as KGHSH and CDR2 as LQKENI. V was shortened by 3 bases and J by 9 bases, with 18 bases between the two germline ends. The CDR3 region is CASSPTQAGSGSPLHF. The DNA for the CDR3 is TGTGCCAGCTCACCTACCCAGGCAGGGTCGGGTTCACCCCTCCACTTT.

J is TRBJ1-1 and V is TRBV7-2; tentatively, D is TRBD1 (6 bases). Germline V gene lookup returns CDR1 SGHTA and CDR2 FQGNSA. This CDR3 is built from 14 residues. Trimming took off 5 bases at V and 0 bases at J, with 10 bases between the two ends. The CDR3 DNA reads TGTGCCAGCAGCCTTGGGGGCTTGAACACTGAAGCTTTCTTT. Translated, it gives CASSLGGLNTEAFF. Together with reference TRBV7-2 and TRBJ1-1, the CDR3 gives the full variable domain: GAGVSQSPSNKVTEKGKDVELRCDPISGHTALYWYRQSLGQGLEFLIYFQGNSAPDKSGLPSDRFSAERTGGSVSTLTIQRTQQEDSAVYLCASSLGGLNTEAFFGQGTRLTVV.

This sequence joins TRBV11-3 and TRBJ2-7; TRBD1 is a possible D gene (6 bases). This CDR3 region has 15 residues. V shed 0 bases and J shed 4 bases, with 13 bases lying between them. Germline V CDR1 and CDR2: SGHNT, YENEEA. CDR3 amino acids: CASSLDRGPEYEQYF. CDR3 sequence (DNA): TGTGCCAGCAGCTTAGACAGGGGTCCCGAGTACGAGCAGTACTTC. The full variable domain, its missing parts supplied by reference TRBV11-3 and TRBJ2-7, is EAGVVQSPRYKIIEKKQPVAFWCNPISGHNTLYWYLQNLGQGPELLIRYENEEAVDDSQLPKDRFSAERLKGVDSTLKIQPAELGDSAVYLCASSLDRGPEYEQYFGPGTRLTVT.

This chain links TRBV14 with TRBJ2-1; TRBD1 aligns across 9 bases. Germline trimming cut 4 bases from V and 1 base from J; bases unmatched to any gene: 8. The CDR3 is 17 amino acids. The germline gives CDR1 SGHDN, CDR2 FVKESK. The CDR3 protein is CASSRDPGQGSYNEQFF. The CDR3 nucleotides are TGTGCCAGCAGCCGAGATCCGGGACAGGGTTCCTACAATGAGCAGTTCTTC. The complete variable domain, with remaining parts taken from reference TRBV14 and TRBJ2-1, reads EAGVTQFPSHSVIEKGQTVTLRCDPISGHDNLYWYRRVMGKEIKFLLHFVKESKQDESGMPNNRFLAERTGGTYSTLKVQPAELEDSGVYFCASSRDPGQGSYNEQFFGPGTRLTVL.

The rearrangement joins TRBV14 to TRBJ1-1; D gene uncertain. Germline V lookup: CDR1 SGHDN, CDR2 FVKESK. Trimming removed 5 bases from V and 5 bases from J, with 9 bases in between. The CDR3 has 12 amino acids. CDR3 loop: CASSVGLTEAFF. The CDR3 DNA reads as TGTGCCAGCAGCGTTGGACTTACTGAAGCTTTCTTT.

The chain couples TRBV14 to TRBJ2-5, with a tentative D call TRBD2 (5 bases). The CDR3 is made up of 13 amino acids. The V gene lost 5 bases and the J gene lost 4 bases, with 11 bases spanning the gap. Germline V gene lookup returns CDR1 SGHDN and CDR2 FVKESK. The CDR3 DNA follows: TGTGCCAGCAGCATTTTCCGGGGAGAGACCCAGTACTTC. Amino acids: CASSIFRGETQYF.

This rearrangement joins TRBV30 to TRBJ1-3, with D possibly TRBD1 on 5 matching bases. Per the germline V gene, CDR1 is GTSNPN and CDR2 is SVGIG (reference sequence). Trimming removed 0 bases from V and 7 bases from J, with 16 bases in between. The CDR3 has 15 residues. DNA for the CDR3: TGTGCCTGGAGTGTGGGTCAGGGTGGTGCGAACACCATATATTTT. Its protein is CAWSVGQGGANTIYF.

V is TRBV5-4 and J is TRBJ2-3; perhaps TRBD2 as D (7 bases). CDR3 length equals 16 residues. V lost 6 bases and J 1 base, leaving 18 bases between the germline ends. Per germline, CDR1 SGHNT and CDR2 YYREEE (reference sequence). The CDR3 reads CASTPLGGARTDTQYF. In DNA form, the CDR3 reads TGTGCCAGCACCCCTCTGGGGGGGGCGCGCACAGATACGCAGTATTTT.

This chain joins TRBV12-3 or TRBV12-4 and TRBJ1-2; no firm D call. This CDR3 spans 13 amino acids. Deletions cut 8 bases from V and 7 bases from J, with 17 bases between. CDR3 in DNA: TGTGCCAGCCACTCCTTAACACGCGGTGGCTACACCTTC. Residues: CASHSLTRGGYTF.